Reported below is one T cell receptor beta chain. Trimming removed 5 bases from V and 3 bases from J, with 13 bases in between. The germline gives CDR1 SGHAT, CDR2 FQDESV (reference sequence). The CDR3 length is 14 residues. The source of the sample is a study of blood T cell repertoires in COVID-19. Whole-study context: In each case, the material was cDNA or gDNA derived from T cells, B-cell-depleted T cells, or PBMCs.

Participants had their cohort set by participant-reported clinical history. In the original processing: Reference gene primer amplification yielded estimated nucleated cell counts. This table comes from immunoSEQ multiplex PCR, and its TCRdb copy is limited to in-frame clones, with some not included. D and trimming come from the DNA, and the V and J calls and clone size come from that table. The sample yields under 250,000 clones, under 85% seen once. The specimen sequenced was PBMCs or T cells enriched from blood (not recorded which). This receptor was identified in a man aged 55 to 70 who had recovered from COVID-19. The J gene is TRBJ2-5, the V gene TRBV11-1, with D possibly TRBD2 on 6 matching bases. In nucleotides, the CDR3 is TGTGCCAGCAGCGGGTTAACGGGGGAAGAGACCCAGTACTTC. It codes for CASSGLTGEETQYF. Complete variable domain (other parts from reference TRBV11-1 and TRBJ2-5): EAEVAQSPRYKITEKSQAVAFWCDPISGHATLYWYRQILGQGPELLVQFQDESVVDDSQLPKDRFSAERLKGVDSTLKIQPAELGDSAMYLCASSGLTGEETQYFGPGTRLLVL.